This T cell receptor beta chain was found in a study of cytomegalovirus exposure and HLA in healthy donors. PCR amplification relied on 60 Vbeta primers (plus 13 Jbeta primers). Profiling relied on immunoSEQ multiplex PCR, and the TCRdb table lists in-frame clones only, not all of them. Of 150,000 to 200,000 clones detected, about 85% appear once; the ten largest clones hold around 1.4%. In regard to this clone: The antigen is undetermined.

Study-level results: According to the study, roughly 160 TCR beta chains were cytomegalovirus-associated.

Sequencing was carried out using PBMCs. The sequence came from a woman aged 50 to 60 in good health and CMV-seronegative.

The CDR3 bases are TGCGCCAGCAGCCAAGATCGGGGGTTAAGGGGCTCTGGGGCCAACGTCCTGACTTTC. It translates to CASSQDRGLRGSGANVLTF. The V and J genes are TRBV4-3 and TRBJ2-6; tentatively, D is TRBD2 (6 bases). This CDR3 comprises 19 residues. In germline, CDR1 is LGHNA, CDR2 YSLEER. Trimming removed 0 bases at V and 0 bases at J, with 15 bases between.